This TCR beta chain originates from a study of shared clonotypes between healthy human individuals. The overall study: With ages of 18 to 49, the donors were a couple of women and a few men. Per-donor plates numbered three CD4 naive, three CD4 memory, two CD8 naive and one CD8 memory.

Points on this clone: Its antigen is undetermined.

Study-wide points: Clonotype sharing among donors was thought likely to change with sequencing depth. Naive CD4 clonotype sharing across a few donors was approximately 5%.

The ends were cut back, 4 bases at V and 5 bases at J, with 11 bases in the middle. Germline CDR1 reads SNHLY; CDR2 reads FYNNEI. The CDR3 covers 14 residues. Clones were read by immunoSEQ multiplex PCR, and TCRdb kept only the in-frame ones, dropping some. The sample carries more than 2,000,000 clones, over 85% recorded once. Sequencing was performed on naive CD4+ T cells from PBMCs. Subset in this sample: CD45RA+ positively selected. The clonotype originates from a young man in good health. Some clones in this sample may be carry-over from other donors' samples. The chain carries TRBV2 and TRBJ1-4; tentative D call: TRBD1 (5 bases). CDR3 protein: CASSGQSQNEKLFF. CDR3 nucleotide sequence: TGTGCCAGCAGTGGACAGTCGCAGAATGAAAAACTGTTTTTT.